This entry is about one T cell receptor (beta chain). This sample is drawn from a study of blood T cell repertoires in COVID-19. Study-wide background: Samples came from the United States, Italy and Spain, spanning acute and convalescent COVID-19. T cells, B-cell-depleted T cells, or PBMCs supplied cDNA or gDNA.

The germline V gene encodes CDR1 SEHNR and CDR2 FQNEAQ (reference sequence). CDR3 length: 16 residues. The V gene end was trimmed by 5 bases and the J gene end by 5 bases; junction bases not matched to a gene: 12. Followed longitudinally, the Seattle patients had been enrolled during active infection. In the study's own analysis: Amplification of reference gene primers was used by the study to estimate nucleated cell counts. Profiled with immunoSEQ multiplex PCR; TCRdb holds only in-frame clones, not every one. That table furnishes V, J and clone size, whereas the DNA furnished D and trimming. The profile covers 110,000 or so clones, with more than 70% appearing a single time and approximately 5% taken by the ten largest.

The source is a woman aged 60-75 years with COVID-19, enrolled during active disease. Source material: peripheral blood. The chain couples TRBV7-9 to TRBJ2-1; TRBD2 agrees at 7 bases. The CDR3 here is CASSRLLALYNNEQFF. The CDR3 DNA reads TGTGCCAGCAGCCGTTTACTAGCGCTCTACAACAATGAGCAGTTCTTC.